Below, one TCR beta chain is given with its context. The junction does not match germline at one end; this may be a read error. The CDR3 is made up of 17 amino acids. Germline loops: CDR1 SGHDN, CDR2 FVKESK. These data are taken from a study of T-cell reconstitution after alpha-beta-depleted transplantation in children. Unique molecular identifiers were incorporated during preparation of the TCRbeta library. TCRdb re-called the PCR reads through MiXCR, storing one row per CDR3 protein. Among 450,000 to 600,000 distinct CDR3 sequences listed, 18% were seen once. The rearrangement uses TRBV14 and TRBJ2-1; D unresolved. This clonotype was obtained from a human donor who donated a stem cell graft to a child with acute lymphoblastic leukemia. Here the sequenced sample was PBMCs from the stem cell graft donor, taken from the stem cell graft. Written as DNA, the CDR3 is TGTGCCAGCAGCCGAGAGCGATTTACCGCGCCCTACACTGAGCAGTTCTTC. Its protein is CASSRERFTAPYTEQFF.